These 15 T cell receptor beta chains were all obtained from the same sample, sequenced in a study of shared clonotypes between healthy human individuals. The data were produced by immunoSEQ multiplex PCR, yet TCRdb's version contains in-frame clones alone and is incomplete. The repertoire holds roughly 300,000 clones, with less than 85% as singletons. The specimen was memory CD4+ T cells sorted from blood. Subset indicated: CD45RA-negative fraction. These receptors came from a man aged 30 to 45 in good health.

The chain combines TRBV20-1 with TRBJ2-1; D is perhaps TRBD2 (6 bases). V was clipped by 6 bases and J by 14 bases, with 17 bases between them. CDR1 and CDR2 from the germline V gene are DFQATT and SNEGSKA (reference sequence). This CDR3 is built from 11 residues. The CDR3 spells CSALPRDKEFF. The CDR3 DNA reads TGCAGTGCCCTGCCGCGGGATAAGGAGTTCTTC.

The rearrangement joins TRBV5-6 to TRBJ2-3; TRBD2 aligns across 7 bases. Germline V CDR1 and CDR2: SGHDT, YYEEEE. V trimming: 0 bases; J trimming: 6 bases; junction bases outside the gene matches: 7. CDR3 length: 15 residues. Here the CDR3 DNA reads TGTGCCAGCAGCTTGGGTCTAGCGGCCGGGGATACGCAGTATTTT. It codes for CASSLGLAAGDTQYF. Full variable domain (missing parts from reference TRBV5-6 and TRBJ2-3): DAGVTQSPTHLIKTRGQQVTLRCSPKSGHDTVSWYQQALGQGPQFIFQYYEEEERQRGNFPDRFSGHQFPNYSSELNVNALLLGDSALYLCASSLGLAAGDTQYFGPGTRLTVL.

The chain carries TRBV5-1 and TRBJ2-1; TRBD2 aligns across 11 bases. Germline-derived CDR1 and CDR2 are SGHRS and YFSETQ. With V trimmed by 2 bases and J by 4 bases, 5 bases remained unmatched. This CDR3 comprises 16 residues. CDR3 sequence reads: CASSFSASGGYNEQFF. The CDR3 region has the DNA TGCGCCAGCAGCTTCTCGGCTAGCGGGGGGTACAATGAGCAGTTCTTC.

A remark on this clone: This could be a read error, since a much larger clone is one nucleotide away. The V gene is TRBV5-4, the J gene TRBJ2-1; D is undetermined. Germline assignment: CDR1 SGHNT and CDR2 YYREEE (reference sequence). The CDR3 is 14 residues long. DNA for the CDR3: TGTGCCAGCAGCTTGGAATTGGAGAGGAATGGGCAGTTCTTC. The encoded protein is CASSLELERNGQFF.

The V and J genes are TRBV7-2 and TRBJ2-7; D gene uncertain. Trimming shortened V by 0 bases and J by 3 bases, and 9 bases separated the two germline ends. Germline V gene data show CDR1 as SGHTA and CDR2 as FQGNSA. CDR3 length equals 14 residues. In nucleotides, the CDR3 is TGTGCCAGCAGCTTAGCCAGAAAAGGCTACGAGCAGTACTTC. The encoded protein is CASSLARKGYEQYF.

This clone showed up just a few times. V and J are TRBV5-1 and TRBJ2-7; the match to TRBD1 covers 12 bases. The CDR3 contains 14 residues. V lost 8 bases, J lost 5 bases, and 8 bases stayed unmatched. In germline, CDR1 is SGHRS, CDR2 YFSETQ. The CDR3 region is CASGPGQGADEQYF. CDR3 nucleotide sequence: TGCGCCAGTGGGCCGGGACAGGGGGCTGACGAGCAGTACTTC.

In this sample, this clone turned up a few times. V and J are TRBV2 and TRBJ2-5; D not resolved. V was pared by 5 bases and J by 5 bases, with 6 bases between. This CDR3 comprises 11 residues. The germline gives CDR1 SNHLY, CDR2 FYNNEI. This CDR3 is CASSYIETQYF. DNA for the CDR3: TGTGCCAGCAGTTATATTGAGACCCAGTACTTC.

The V and J genes are TRBV10-2 and TRBJ2-1; D perhaps matches TRBD2 (5 bases). CDR1 WSHSY and CDR2 SAAADI come from the germline V gene. Trimming stripped 8 bases from V and 1 base from J, with 21 bases between. The CDR3 sequence is 17 residues long. As DNA, the CDR3 is TGCGCCAGCTACAGTGATTCCGACTACTCTTCCTACAATGAGCAGTTCTTC. Its translation: CASYSDSDYSSYNEQFF.

The CDR3 here is CASSVTSDSTDTQYF. DNA of the CDR3: TGTGCCAGTAGTGTTACTAGCGATAGCACAGATACGCAGTATTTT. The chain joins TRBV19 to TRBJ2-3; 7 positions agree with TRBD2. There are 15 residues in the CDR3. Germline CDR1 reads LNHDA; CDR2 reads SQIVND (reference sequence). Trimming removed 5 bases from V and 0 bases from J; junction bases left unmatched: 5.

V is TRBV11-3 and J is TRBJ1-4; D not resolved. The germline V gene encodes CDR1 SGHNT and CDR2 YENEEA. The V gene lost 10 bases and the J gene lost 7 bases, with 19 bases spanning the gap. The CDR3 extends over 14 amino acids. The CDR3 here is CAIASGIFREKLFF. The CDR3 DNA reads TGTGCCATAGCATCGGGGATTTTTCGTGAAAAACTGTTTTTT.

Only a few counts were recorded for this clone. The V call is TRBV19, the J call TRBJ2-5, with D unresolved. Deletions cut 3 bases from V and 6 bases from J, with 11 bases between. From germline, CDR1 is LNHDA and CDR2 SQIVND (reference sequence). The CDR3 covers 13 residues. The chain's CDR3 is CASSMVTVKTQYF. CDR3 bases: TGTGCCAGTAGTATGGTTACCGTAAAGACCCAGTACTTC.

The chain carries TRBV28 and TRBJ2-7; D unresolved. The CDR3 length is 14 residues. CDR1 is MDHEN and CDR2 is SYDVKM in the germline V gene. Trimming took 5 bases from V and 5 from J, leaving 16 bases between them. The CDR3 DNA is TGTGCCAGCAGTCCCCATGGCGGTGTTAACGAGCAGTACTTC. This codes for CASSPHGGVNEQYF.

The chain combines TRBV14 with TRBJ2-5, with D possibly TRBD1 on 5 matching bases. With the DNA end fitting TRBJ2-7 better, the J assignment may be wrong. The CDR3 contains 15 residues. Germline CDR1 is SGHDN and CDR2 is FVKESK. CDR3 DNA: TGTGCCAGCAGCCAAGGGATGTCAGGGACCTACGAGCAGTACTTC. This translates into CASSQGMSGTYEQYF.

The chain recombines TRBV29-1 with TRBJ1-5, with TRBD1 identical over 9 bases. V dropped 6 bases and J dropped 7; count of bases not matched to a gene: 7. The CDR3 extends over 13 amino acids. Germline assignment: CDR1 SQVTM and CDR2 ANQGSEA. Here the CDR3 DNA reads TGCAGCGTCGGGACAGGGTGGGACCAGCCCCAGCATTTT. Translating gives CSVGTGWDQPQHF.

The V and J genes are TRBV7-2 and TRBJ2-7; D not certain. CDR1 and CDR2 (germline): SGHTA, FQGNSA. V lost 0 bases, J lost 0 bases, and 9 bases lay in between. The length of the CDR3 is 15 residues. CDR3 sequence (DNA): TGTGCCAGCAGCTTAGCGTCGTCGAGCTCCTACGAGCAGTACTTC. Amino acid sequence: CASSLASSSSYEQYF.